These 17 T cell receptor beta chains were sequenced from one sample in a study of blood T cell repertoires in COVID-19. TCRdb's copy holds only in-frame clones and misses some; the assay was immunoSEQ multiplex PCR. The sample has about 250,000 clones, approximately 85% seen once. Material: peripheral blood. The receptors here all came from a woman aged 80 or older with COVID-19, enrolled during active disease.

A note on this clone: A junction boundary mismatches the germline segment, possibly from a read error. The rearrangement joins TRBV2 to TRBJ1-5, with 7 bases aligning to TRBD1. CDR3 size: 13 residues. CDR1 is SNHLY, CDR2 FYNNEI, per germline. CDR3 in amino acids: CASSEELGGSVNF. Here the CDR3 DNA reads TGTGCCAGCAGTGAAGAGTTAGGGGGCTCGGTGAATTTT.

The chain joins TRBV6-6 to TRBJ1-4; D is unresolved. The CDR3 is made up of 13 amino acids. The V and J ends lost 4 bases and 7 bases respectively, with 10 bases between them. Germline V CDR1 and CDR2: MNHNY, SVGAGI (reference sequence). The CDR3 spells CASSFQESEKLFF. CDR3 nucleotide sequence: TGTGCCAGCAGTTTTCAAGAGTCTGAAAAACTGTTTTTT.

The chain combines TRBV6-5 with TRBJ1-2; 9 bases match TRBD1. The CDR3 length is 15 residues. Per germline, CDR1 MNHEY and CDR2 SVGAGI. V shed 4 bases and J 4 bases; nucleotides not matched to a gene: 7. The CDR3 here is CASSSLGTGFYGYTF. The CDR3, as DNA: TGTGCCAGCAGTTCCCTAGGGACAGGGTTCTATGGCTACACCTTC.

This clone appeared a few times. The rearrangement uses TRBV5-1 and TRBJ1-4; D gene ambiguous. V lost 7 bases, J lost 4 bases, and 14 bases lay in between. This CDR3 contains 14 residues. The germline V gene has CDR1 SGHRS and CDR2 YFSETQ. The CDR3 DNA sequence: TGCGCCAGCTCCCTTACGAGGGTTAATGAAAAACTGTTTTTT. This encodes CASSLTRVNEKLFF.

The genes are TRBV10-3 and TRBJ2-6, with D possibly TRBD1 on 6 matching bases. Trimming removed 3 bases from V and 0 bases from J, with 9 bases in between. The CDR3 runs 16 residues. Germline assignment: CDR1 ENHRY and CDR2 SYGVKD. This CDR3 is CAISDSDSSGANVLTF. CDR3 DNA: TGTGCCATCAGTGATTCGGACAGCTCTGGGGCCAACGTCCTGACTTTC.

Here the CDR3 reads CASSPSGSNYGYTF. CDR3 DNA: TGTGCCAGCAGCCCTTCGGGGTCTAACTATGGCTACACCTTC. V and J are TRBV5-6 and TRBJ1-2, with D hard to call. Trimming stripped 4 bases from V and 0 bases from J, with 10 bases between. Germline V gene lookup returns CDR1 SGHDT and CDR2 YYEEEE. This CDR3 contains 14 residues.

This rearrangement joins TRBV18 to TRBJ2-1; D ambiguous. Germline CDR1 and CDR2: KGHSH and LQKENI. This CDR3 is 13 amino acids long. With 3 bases removed from V and 14 bases from J, the gap between germline ends came to 17 bases. The CDR3 region has the DNA TGTGCCAGCTCACCCGAGGCCGCCAGCGATAAGTTCTTC. It encodes CASSPEAASDKFF.

There are a few counts of this clone. This specimen includes other DNA sequences encoding the same CDR3. V usage is TRBV7-2 and J usage is TRBJ2-3, with 12 bases that match TRBD2. The CDR3 sequence is 15 residues long. Germline CDR1 and CDR2: SGHTA and FQGNSA. V lost 5 bases and J lost 3; bases outside the gene matches: 3. CDR3 DNA sequence: TGTGCCAGCAGCCTCCTAGCGGGGGGGACAGATACGCAGTATTTT. Translating it yields CASSLLAGGTDTQYF.

The V call is TRBV30, the J call TRBJ2-2, with TRBD1 matching 7 bases. Germline CDR1 GTSNPN, CDR2 SVGIG (reference sequence). The trim removed 7 bases at V and 2 bases at J, leaving 7 bases unmatched. The CDR3 contains 14 residues. CDR3 residues: CASDRVYNTGELFF. Here the CDR3 DNA reads TGTGCCTCCGACAGGGTCTATAACACCGGGGAGCTGTTTTTT. Together with reference TRBV30 and TRBJ2-2, the CDR3 gives the full variable domain: SQTIHQWPATLVQPVGSPLSLECTVEGTSNPNLYWYRQAAGRGLQLLFYSVGIGQISSEVPQNLSASRPQDRQFILSSKKLLLSDSGFYLCASDRVYNTGELFFGEGSRLTVL.

The table lists this clone with a count of one. As DNA, the CDR3 is TGTGCCAGCAAGACAGGGGATCAGCCCCAGCATTTT. It codes for CASKTGDQPQHF. The chain carries TRBV28 and TRBJ1-5, with TRBD1 matching over 8 bases. The CDR3 loop spans 12 amino acids. J gave up 5 bases and V 7 bases, and 1 base lay outside the gene matches. Per the germline V gene, CDR1 is MDHEN and CDR2 is SYDVKM.

This rearrangement joins TRBV4-1 to TRBJ2-3, with 9 bases identical to TRBD2. Germline CDR1 is MGHRA and CDR2 is YSYEKL. The CDR3 has 17 residues. The V segment lost 4 bases and the J segment 2 bases; nucleotides outside the gene matches: 10. The CDR3: CASSLNLAGAHTDTQYF. The CDR3, as DNA: TGCGCCAGCAGCCTCAACTTAGCGGGGGCCCACACAGATACGCAGTATTTT.

This clone was counted between two and nine times. Other nucleotide sequences from this sample produce the same CDR3. The chain couples TRBV5-1 to TRBJ1-5, with 12 bases lining up with TRBD1. Germline V gives CDR1 SGHRS, CDR2 YFSETQ. The CDR3 consists of 15 residues. The V and J ends lost 4 bases and 5 bases, in that order; junction bases with no gene match: 4. The CDR3 DNA reads as TGCGCCAGCAGCCCCGGGACAGGGGGCTATCAGCCCCAGCATTTT. This translates into CASSPGTGGYQPQHF.

The chain uses TRBV7-8 and TRBJ1-3; no reliable D call. The CDR3 extends over 13 amino acids. CDR1 SGHVS and CDR2 FQNEAQ come from the germline V gene. The V gene lost 1 base and the J gene lost 4 bases, with 5 bases spanning the gap. The CDR3 is CASSLVQGNTIYF. As DNA, the CDR3 is TGTGCCAGCAGCTTAGTACAGGGAAACACCATATATTTT.

This clone was recorded only once. This chain connects TRBV7-2 to TRBJ2-2, with 8 nucleotides matching TRBD2. Germline CDR1 and CDR2: SGHTA and FQGNSA. Trimming took 6 bases from V and 4 from J; bases not matched to a gene: 19. The CDR3 is made up of 19 amino acids. The DNA of the CDR3 is TGTGCCAGCAGAGTTCACGCGACGAACCGGGGGGGCGGCACCGGGGAGCTGTTTTTT. Translated, it gives CASRVHATNRGGGTGELFF. Filled out from reference TRBV7-2 and TRBJ2-2, the complete variable domain reads GAGVSQSPSNKVTEKGKDVELRCDPISGHTALYWYRQSLGQGLEFLIYFQGNSAPDKSGLPSDRFSAERTGGSVSTLTIQRTQQEDSAVYLCASRVHATNRGGGTGELFFGEGSRLTVL.

V usage is TRBV2 and J usage is TRBJ2-3, with TRBD1 matching over 7 bases. There are 14 residues in the CDR3. Germline-derived CDR1 and CDR2 are SNHLY and FYNNEI. Trimming at V came to 9 bases and at J to 2 bases, leaving 8 bases not matched to a gene. The CDR3 loop reads CASHRGMNTDTQYF. The CDR3 DNA follows: TGTGCCAGTCACAGGGGAATGAACACAGATACGCAGTATTTT.

The chain employs TRBV9 and TRBJ2-2; tentatively, D is TRBD2 (6 bases). CDR1 and CDR2 (germline): SGDLS, YYNGEE. The CDR3 sequence is 17 residues long. V lost 3 bases, J lost 4 bases, and 19 bases lay in between. The CDR3 DNA sequence: TGTGCCAGCAGCGGGCGCCGGACGGGACTTACCACCGGGGAGCTGTTTTTT. Translating gives CASSGRRTGLTTGELFF.

The chain links TRBV5-1 to TRBJ2-7; 9 nucleotides align to TRBD1. Per germline, CDR1 SGHRS and CDR2 YFSETQ. V lost 2 bases and J lost 1; bases outside the gene matches: 4. The CDR3 has 15 amino acids. CDR3 protein: CASSFGTGYSYEQYF. In DNA, the CDR3 is TGCGCCAGCAGCTTTGGGACAGGGTATTCCTACGAGCAGTACTTC.